The subject of this entry is one TCR beta chain. Individuals aged about 18 to 100 years were recruited from some 26 US areas. The entry originates in a study of blood T cell repertoires in COVID-19. Authors' data handling: Amplification of reference gene primers was used by the study to estimate nucleated cell counts. Profiling relied on immunoSEQ multiplex PCR, and the TCRdb table lists in-frame clones only, not all of them. The V and J calls and clone size were taken over from that table, and D and trimming were inferred from the DNA. The sample lists some 400,000 clones, about 90% occurring once. V gave up 0 bases and J gave up 4 bases, with 12 bases separating them. The CDR3 covers 14 residues. Germline V gives CDR1 SQVTM, CDR2 ANQGSEA.

The sequenced sample consisted of PBMCs or T cells enriched from blood (not recorded which). This TCR came from a woman aged 25 to 39 who had recovered from COVID-19. J is TRBJ1-1 and V is TRBV29-1; D ambiguous. The CDR3 sequence is CSVEEGGKSTEAFF. The CDR3 DNA reads as TGCAGCGTTGAAGAAGGAGGGAAGAGCACTGAAGCTTTCTTT.